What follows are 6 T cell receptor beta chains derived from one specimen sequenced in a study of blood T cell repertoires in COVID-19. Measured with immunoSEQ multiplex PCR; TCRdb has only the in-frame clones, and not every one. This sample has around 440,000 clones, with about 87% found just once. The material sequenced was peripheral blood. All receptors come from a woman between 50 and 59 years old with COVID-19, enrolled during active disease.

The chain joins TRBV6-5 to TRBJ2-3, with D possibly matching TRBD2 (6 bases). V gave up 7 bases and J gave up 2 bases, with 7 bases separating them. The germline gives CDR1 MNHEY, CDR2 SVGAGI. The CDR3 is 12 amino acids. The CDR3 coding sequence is TGTGCCAGCACGGGACTCACAGATACGCAGTATTTT. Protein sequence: CASTGLTDTQYF.

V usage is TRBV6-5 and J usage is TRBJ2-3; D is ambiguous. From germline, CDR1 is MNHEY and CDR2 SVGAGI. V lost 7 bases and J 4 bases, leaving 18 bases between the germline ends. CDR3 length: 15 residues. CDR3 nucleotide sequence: TGTGCCAGCATGCTATCGTTCGACGCGGCAGATACGCAGTATTTT. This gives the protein CASMLSFDAADTQYF.

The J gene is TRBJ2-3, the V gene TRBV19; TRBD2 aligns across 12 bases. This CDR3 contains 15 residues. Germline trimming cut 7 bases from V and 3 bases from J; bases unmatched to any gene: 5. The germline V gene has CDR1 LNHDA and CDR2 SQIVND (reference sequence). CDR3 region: CASTTTSGGTDTQYF. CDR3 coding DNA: TGTGCCAGTACCACCACTAGCGGGGGGACAGATACGCAGTATTTT. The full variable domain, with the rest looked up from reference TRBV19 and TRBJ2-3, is DGGITQSPKYLFRKEGQNVTLSCEQNLNHDAMYWYRQDPGQGLRLIYYSQIVNDFQKGDIAEGYSVSREKKESFPLTVTSAQKNPTAFYLCASTTTSGGTDTQYFGPGTRLTVL.

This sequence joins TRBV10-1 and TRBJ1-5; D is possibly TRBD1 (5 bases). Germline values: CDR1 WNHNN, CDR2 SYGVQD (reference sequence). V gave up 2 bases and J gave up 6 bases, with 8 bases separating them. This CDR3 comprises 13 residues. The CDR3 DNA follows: TGCGCCAGCAGTGAGGGGGGGTTTCAGCCCCAGCATTTT. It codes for CASSEGGFQPQHF.

CDR3 DNA: TGTGCCAGCAGTTTAATAGGGAATCCAGGGTATGGCTACACCTTC. Translated, it gives CASSLIGNPGYGYTF. The genes are TRBV28 and TRBJ1-2, with D tentatively TRBD1 (5 bases). V was trimmed by 2 bases and J by 5 bases, leaving 15 bases between them. Per the germline V gene, CDR1 is MDHEN and CDR2 is SYDVKM. This CDR3 spans 15 amino acids.

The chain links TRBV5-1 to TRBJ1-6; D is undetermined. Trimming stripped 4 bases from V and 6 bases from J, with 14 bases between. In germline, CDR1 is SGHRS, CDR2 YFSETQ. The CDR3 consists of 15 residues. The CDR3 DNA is TGCGCCAGCAGCCCGCTGGAAGGAGGTAATTCACCCCTCCACTTT. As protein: CASSPLEGGNSPLHF.